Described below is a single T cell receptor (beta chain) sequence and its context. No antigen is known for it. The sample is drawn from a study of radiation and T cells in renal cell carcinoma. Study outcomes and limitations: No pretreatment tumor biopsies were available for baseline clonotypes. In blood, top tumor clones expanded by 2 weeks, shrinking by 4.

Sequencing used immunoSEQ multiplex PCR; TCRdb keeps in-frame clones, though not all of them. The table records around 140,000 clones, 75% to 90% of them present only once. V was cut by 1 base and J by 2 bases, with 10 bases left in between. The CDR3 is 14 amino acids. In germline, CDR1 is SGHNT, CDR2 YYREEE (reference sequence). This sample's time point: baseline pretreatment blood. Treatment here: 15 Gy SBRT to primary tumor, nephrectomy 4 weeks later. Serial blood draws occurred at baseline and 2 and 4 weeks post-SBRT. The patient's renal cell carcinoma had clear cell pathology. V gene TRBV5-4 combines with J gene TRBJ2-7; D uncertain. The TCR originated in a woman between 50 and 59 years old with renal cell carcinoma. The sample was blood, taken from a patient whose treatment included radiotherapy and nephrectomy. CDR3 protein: CASSLLHSTYEQYF. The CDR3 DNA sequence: TGTGCCAGCAGCTTGTTGCACAGCACCTACGAGCAGTACTTC.